These 28 T cell receptor beta chains were sequenced from one sample in a study of T-cell memory formation after mild COVID-19. In TCRdb, the 5' RACE reads were re-called with MiXCR into one record per CDR3 protein. The sample includes about 560,000 distinct CDR3 sequences, more than 15% of them seen just once. Sequenced: PBMCs or a T cell subset sorted from them (not recorded which). The receptors were sampled from an adult woman who had mild COVID-19 (a few samples of this study predate the infection). Cell type and time point are not known.

The chain is built from TRBV14 and TRBJ2-1; TRBD1 matches at 9 bases. The germline CDR1 and CDR2 sequences are SGHDN and FVKESK. This CDR3 region has 18 residues. Unmatched junction bases numbered 15, after V lost 4 bases and J lost 5 bases. CDR3: CASSLWNTGTGRHNEQFF. For the CDR3, the DNA is TGTGCCAGCAGCCTATGGAACACCGGGACAGGGCGGCACAATGAGCAGTTCTTC.

This clonotype was found a few times. The rearrangement links TRBV7-2 to TRBJ1-1; D is undetermined. Per the germline V gene, CDR1 is SGHTA and CDR2 is FQGNSA. The CDR3 is 14 amino acids. Between the trimmed V and J ends, which lost 0 bases and 1 base, there was a span of 6 bases. This CDR3 is CASSLAFRNTEAFF. CDR3 in DNA: TGTGCCAGCAGCTTAGCGTTCCGGAACACTGAAGCTTTCTTT.

This clonotype was observed a handful of times. The chain employs TRBV25-1 and TRBJ2-1; 10 bases align to TRBD2. The CDR3 runs 15 residues. The junction had 9 bases not matched to a gene; V was cut back by 6 bases and J by 7 bases. Germline CDR1 and CDR2: MGHDK and SYGVNS. This chain's CDR3 is CASSLLAGAVNEQFF. The CDR3 nucleotides are TGTGCCAGCAGCCTTCTAGCGGGAGCGGTGAATGAGCAGTTCTTC.

This clonotype was seen repeatedly, ten times or more. The chain couples TRBV7-9 to TRBJ2-1; D uncertain. The germline V gene has CDR1 SEHNR and CDR2 FQNEAQ (reference sequence). The CDR3 totals 16 residues. Trimming left V 5 bases short and J 6 bases short, with 20 bases between. The CDR3 nucleotides are TGTGCCAGCAGCCAGGTGATCCCTCTCTCCCCCAATGAGCAGTTCTTC. Translating gives CASSQVIPLSPNEQFF.

This chain connects TRBV6-5 to TRBJ2-3, with 7 bases lining up with TRBD2. The V and J ends lost 6 bases and 2 bases, in that order; junction bases with no gene match: 5. Germline CDR1 and CDR2: MNHEY and SVGAGI. CDR3 length: 14 amino acids. The CDR3: CASRGLGYTDTQYF. In DNA, the CDR3 is TGTGCCAGCAGAGGACTAGGCTACACAGATACGCAGTATTTT.

The V and J genes are TRBV9 and TRBJ1-1; the D gene is possibly TRBD1 (5 bases). Germline CDR1 is SGDLS and CDR2 is YYNGEE. The CDR3 is 15 residues long. V lost 4 bases to trimming and J lost 3 bases, with 16 bases between them. CDR3 DNA sequence: TGTGCCAGCAGCCCAGGACCCGAGGGGTACACTGAAGCTTTCTTT. Protein: CASSPGPEGYTEAFF. Full variable domain (missing parts from reference TRBV9 and TRBJ1-1): DSGVTQTPKHLITATGQRVTLRCSPRSGDLSVYWYQQSLDQGLQFLIQYYNGEERAKGNILERFSAQQFPDLHSELNLSSLELGDSALYFCASSPGPEGYTEAFFGQGTRLTVV.

This clonotype has only a few counts. The V gene is TRBV5-1, the J gene TRBJ2-5; maybe TRBD2 (6 bases). The CDR3 has 16 residues. V shed 0 bases and J shed 0 bases, with 12 bases lying between them. The V gene's germline CDR1 is SGHRS and CDR2 YFSETQ. The chain's CDR3 is CASSLVGAGHQETQYF. The CDR3 nucleotides read TGCGCCAGCAGCTTGGTCGGAGCGGGCCACCAAGAGACCCAGTACTTC.

This clonotype was detected only a few times. This rearrangement joins TRBV5-5 to TRBJ2-2, with TRBD2 as a possible D gene (7 bases). This CDR3 has 16 amino acids. The ends were cut back, 3 bases at V and 5 bases at J, with 17 bases in the middle. Germline lookup yields CDR1 SGHKS and CDR2 YYEKEE (reference sequence). The CDR3 sequence: CASSSLGGDSTGELFF. The CDR3 nucleotides are TGTGCCAGCAGCTCCCTAGGGGGGGACTCAACCGGGGAGCTGTTTTTT.

This clonotype came up a few times. V and J are TRBV20-1 and TRBJ2-2, with D hard to call. Germline loops: CDR1 DFQATT, CDR2 SNEGSKA (reference sequence). The CDR3 runs to 11 residues. The V and J ends lost 2 bases and 8 bases respectively, with 6 bases between them. The CDR3 here is CSARFGGELFF. The DNA of the CDR3 is TGCAGTGCTAGATTCGGTGGGGAGCTGTTTTTT.

This clonotype was found many times. The CDR3 protein is CASSGLADTGELFF. For the CDR3, the DNA is TGTGCCAGCAGTGGACTAGCGGACACCGGGGAGCTGTTTTTT. This chain joins TRBV6-1 and TRBJ2-2; 9 bases map to TRBD2. Germline CDR1 MNHNS, CDR2 SASEGT. The CDR3 runs to 14 residues. V gave up 4 bases and J gave up 3 bases; unmatched junction bases: 0.

V and J are TRBV21-1 and TRBJ2-1; TRBD2, the table's D call, lacks a check against the DNA. TRBV21-1 is recorded as a pseudogene. The CDR3 loop spans 15 amino acids. The CDR3 DNA follows: TGTGCCACCCCCCGCGGACTAGCGGGAGGCTATGAGCAGTTCTTC. Protein sequence: CATPRGLAGGYEQFF.

The chain joins TRBV7-9 to TRBJ2-1; D not resolved. Between the trimmed V and J ends, which lost 5 bases and 7 bases, there was a span of 27 bases. Germline V gene data show CDR1 as SEHNR and CDR2 as FQNEAQ (reference sequence). The length of the CDR3 is 18 residues. CDR3 nucleotide sequence: TGTGCCAGCAGCCCGTTACCCGGGCCGGGTCTTGGTAGAAATGAGCAGTTCTTC. It encodes CASSPLPGPGLGRNEQFF.

This chain uses TRBV12-3 or TRBV12-4 with TRBJ2-7; D is ambiguous. Between the trimmed V and J ends, which lost 1 base and 5 bases, there was a span of 12 bases. The length of the CDR3 is 14 residues. The CDR3 is CASSLELEKNEQYF. In nucleotides, the CDR3 is TGTGCCAGCAGTTTAGAGCTGGAAAAAAACGAGCAGTACTTC.

Ten or more counts support this clonotype. The chain has TRBV15 and TRBJ2-7; 11 nucleotides align to TRBD2. Germline V lookup: CDR1 LNHNV, CDR2 YYDKDF (reference sequence). The CDR3 is made up of 15 amino acids. J lost 2 bases, V lost 5 bases, and 5 bases had no gene match. This chain's CDR3 is CATSPTGLAAYEQYF. DNA of the CDR3: TGTGCCACCAGCCCCACGGGACTAGCGGCCTACGAGCAGTACTTC. Full variable domain (outside the CDR3, taken from reference TRBV15 and TRBJ2-7): DAMVIQNPRYQVTQFGKPVTLSCSQTLNHNVMYWYQQKSSQAPKLLFHYYDKDFNNEADTPDNFQSRRPNTSFCFLDIRSPGLGDTAMYLCATSPTGLAAYEQYFGPGTRLTVT.

The chain is built from TRBV24-1 and TRBJ2-5, with 11 bases fitting TRBD2. The V gene end was trimmed by 4 bases and the J gene end by 1 base; junction bases not matched to a gene: 7. The germline V gene encodes CDR1 KGHDR and CDR2 SFDVKD. This CDR3 comprises 17 residues. CDR3 residues: CATSEGLAGGPQETQYF. The CDR3 DNA sequence: TGTGCCACCAGTGAGGGGCTAGCGGGGGGCCCCCAAGAGACCCAGTACTTC.

The V gene is TRBV20-1, the J gene TRBJ1-2; D gene ambiguous. The germline V gene has CDR1 DFQATT and CDR2 SNEGSKA (reference sequence). The CDR3 is 12 residues long. V dropped 8 bases and J dropped 0 bases, with 10 bases sitting between them. The CDR3 region is CSPTPTNYGYTF. The CDR3 coding sequence is TGCAGTCCTACCCCCACTAACTATGGCTACACCTTC.

V usage is TRBV5-4 and J usage is TRBJ2-7; the match to TRBD2 covers 10 bases. The CDR3 totals 15 residues. Germline V gene lookup returns CDR1 SGHNT and CDR2 YYREEE (reference sequence). The junction had 6 bases not matched to a gene; V was cut back by 3 bases and J by 3 bases. In DNA form, the CDR3 reads TGTGCCAGCAGCTCAGCGGGAGGGAAAGTCTACGAGCAGTACTTC. Its translation is CASSSAGGKVYEQYF.

The V and J genes are TRBV20-1 and TRBJ2-7; D is perhaps TRBD1 or TRBD2 (6 bases each). This CDR3 region has 13 residues. Germline V gene data show CDR1 as DFQATT and CDR2 as SNEGSKA (reference sequence). Trimming took off 3 bases at V and 2 bases at J, with 11 bases between the two ends. CDR3 amino acids: CSARGGRPYEQYF. DNA of the CDR3: TGCAGTGCTAGGGGGGGCCGCCCCTACGAGCAGTACTTC.

This clonotype has a single count. This chain connects TRBV11-2 to TRBJ2-2; D is unresolved. Germline CDR1 SGHAT, CDR2 FQNNGV. Deletions cut 4 bases from V and 3 bases from J, with 18 bases between. The CDR3 covers 17 residues. This chain's CDR3 is CASSSYPRVVHTGELFF. The DNA for the CDR3 is TGTGCCAGCAGCTCCTACCCTAGGGTGGTACACACCGGGGAGCTGTTTTTT.

There are a few counts of this clonotype. The rearrangement uses TRBV5-1 and TRBJ2-4, with D tentatively TRBD1 or TRBD2 (5 bases each). The CDR3 loop spans 15 amino acids. Germline loops: CDR1 SGHRS, CDR2 YFSETQ. Trimming took off 4 bases at V and 0 bases at J, with 11 bases between the two ends. The CDR3 DNA reads as TGCGCCAGCAGCCCGAGGGGAATAGCCAAAAACATTCAGTACTTC. Residues: CASSPRGIAKNIQYF.

In this sample, this clonotype turned up many times. The rearrangement uses TRBV5-6 and TRBJ2-3, with D possibly TRBD2 on 6 matching bases. Germline-derived CDR1 and CDR2 are SGHDT and YYEEEE. V was shortened by 4 bases and J by 4 bases, with 13 bases between the two germline ends. CDR3 length: 14 residues. CDR3 sequence reads: CASSENWEADTQYF. Here the CDR3 DNA reads TGTGCCAGCAGCGAAAACTGGGAGGCAGATACGCAGTATTTT. Together with reference TRBV5-6 and TRBJ2-3, the CDR3 gives the full variable domain: DAGVTQSPTHLIKTRGQQVTLRCSPKSGHDTVSWYQQALGQGPQFIFQYYEEEERQRGNFPDRFSGHQFPNYSSELNVNALLLGDSALYLCASSENWEADTQYFGPGTRLTVL.

The V and J genes are TRBV5-1 and TRBJ1-1; a weak D match, TRBD1 (5 bases). The CDR3 extends over 15 amino acids. Germline CDR1 SGHRS, CDR2 YFSETQ. V was cut by 0 bases and J by 1 base, with 10 bases left in between. The CDR3 DNA follows: TGCGCCAGCAGCTTGGATCGACAGTCGAACACTGAAGCTTTCTTT. Translating gives CASSLDRQSNTEAFF.

This clonotype was observed a few times. V gene TRBV7-9 combines with J gene TRBJ2-5, with D perhaps given as TRBD1 or TRBD2 (6 bases each). CDR1 is SEHNR and CDR2 is FQNEAQ in the germline V gene (reference sequence). Trimming removed 4 bases from V and 1 base from J, with 16 bases in between. The CDR3 is made up of 16 amino acids. The CDR3 region is CASSSRGAVTQETQYF. The CDR3 nucleotides read TGTGCCAGCAGCTCAAGGGGGGCGGTGACCCAAGAGACCCAGTACTTC.

A few counts support this clonotype. The CDR3 sequence is CASSGGTGDQETQYF. The CDR3 DNA sequence: TGCGCCAGCAGCGGGGGGACAGGGGATCAAGAGACCCAGTACTTC. The chain joins TRBV5-1 to TRBJ2-5, with TRBD1 identical over 10 bases. Per the germline V gene, CDR1 is SGHRS and CDR2 is YFSETQ. The CDR3 contains 15 residues. The J segment lost 2 bases and the V segment lost 4 bases, leaving 5 bases of the junction unmatched.

This clonotype has only a few counts. V and J are TRBV5-1 and TRBJ2-7, with TRBD2 identical over 11 bases. This CDR3 comprises 14 residues. With 5 bases clipped from V and 4 bases from J, the junction kept 5 bases outside the gene matches. Looked up from germline, CDR1 is SGHRS and CDR2 is YFSETQ. Here the CDR3 DNA reads TGCGCCAGCAGTAGTAGCGGGGGGGCTTACGAGCAGTACTTC. It is translated as CASSSSGGAYEQYF.

This sequence joins TRBV12-3 or TRBV12-4 and TRBJ1-3; D unclear. The CDR3 covers 14 residues. V dropped 7 bases and J dropped 0 bases, with 10 bases sitting between them. CDR3 residues: CASTWGGSGNTIYF. The CDR3 DNA reads TGTGCCAGCACTTGGGGAGGCTCTGGAAACACCATATATTTT.

In this sample, this clonotype turned up once. This chain joins TRBV5-1 and TRBJ2-7, with D maybe TRBD1 (5 bases). The germline V gene encodes CDR1 SGHRS and CDR2 YFSETQ. This CDR3 region has 16 residues. V was cut by 4 bases and J by 7 bases, with 24 bases left in between. This chain's CDR3 is CASSRLGWGAQREQYF. As DNA, the CDR3 is TGCGCCAGCAGCCGGCTCGGATGGGGCGCCCAACGGGAGCAGTACTTC.

In its sample, this clonotype was seen a few times. The CDR3 protein is CSASPSGRALNEQFF. The DNA for the CDR3 is TGCAGTGCCTCGCCGAGCGGGAGGGCCTTGAATGAGCAGTTCTTC. The chain carries TRBV20-1 and TRBJ2-1, with 10 positions matching TRBD2. Germline V gene sequence: CDR1 DFQATT, CDR2 SNEGSKA (reference sequence). The length of the CDR3 is 15 residues. Germline trimming cut 6 bases from V and 7 bases from J; bases unmatched to any gene: 12.